Listed below are T cell receptor beta chains from one sample, sequenced in a study of blood T cell repertoires in COVID-19. The repertoire was sequenced with immunoSEQ multiplex PCR; TCRdb's copy has only in-frame clones and lacks some. The sample holds more than 250,000 clones, roughly 84% seen once. Source material: peripheral blood. Receptor source: a human donor in a cohort sampled during active COVID-19. The CDR3 runs from the conserved cysteine through the conserved F or W. The D gene is left open where the match is weak. Rows give clone size only sometimes, using once, few, many, or a class for an expanded clone.

DNA	CDR3	J	size	length	V	D
TGTGCCAGCAGTTTTCTAGCGGGAGGGCCATCGGATTACAATGAGCAGTTCTTC	CASSFLAGGPSDYNEQFF	TRBJ2-1	.	18	TRBV27	TRBD2
TGTGCCAGCAGCCAAGACCCGGGACAGGGCTTGGAGCAGTACTTC	CASSQDPGQGLEQYF	TRBJ2-7	.	15	TRBV4-2	TRBD1
TGTGCCAGCAGTACACTAGCCGTACAGTGGGAGCTGTTTTTT	CASSTLAVQWELFF	TRBJ2-2	.	14	TRBV6-2/TRBV6-3	.
TGTGCCAGTCGCTGGGCTGGTCGCAATGAGCAGTTCTTC	CASRWAGRNEQFF	TRBJ2-1	.	13	TRBV19	.
TGTGCCAGCAGTTTCCCGGGCACTAGTCCCTACGAGCAGTACTTC	CASSFPGTSPYEQYF	TRBJ2-7	.	15	TRBV6-2/TRBV6-3	.
TGTGCCAGCAGCCATTGGGACAGAGCTAACTATGGCTACACCTTC	CASSHWDRANYGYTF	TRBJ1-2	.	15	TRBV14	TRBD1
TGCGCCAGCAGCCAAGTAGGTGGGGACAGGGGTATCAATGAGCAGTTCTTC	CASSQVGGDRGINEQFF	TRBJ2-1	once	17	TRBV4-3	TRBD1
TGCGCCAGCAGGAGGGAGCGGGAGAGGGGCGAGCAGTACTTC	CASRRERERGEQYF	TRBJ2-7	.	14	TRBV5-1	TRBD2
TGTGCCAGCAGTTTAGGACAGGGTGTCGATGGCTACACCTTC	CASSLGQGVDGYTF	TRBJ1-2	once	14	TRBV6-6	TRBD1
TGTGCCAGCACCGGAACAGGGCGGAGCGGGGAGCTGTTTTTT	CASTGTGRSGELFF	TRBJ2-2	.	14	TRBV28	.
TGTGCCAGTAGTATAGATCGAAGGACAGGGCGCAATCAGCCCCAGCATTTT	CASSIDRRTGRNQPQHF	TRBJ1-5	.	17	TRBV19	TRBD1
TGTGCCAGCAGCTTAGGTGGTAGTCTCTACGAGCAGTACTTC	CASSLGGSLYEQYF	TRBJ2-7	once	14	TRBV7-9	.
TGTGCCAGCAGTAAGCGGGAGGGCCTATACAATGAGCAGTTCTTC	CASSKREGLYNEQFF	TRBJ2-1	.	15	TRBV2	TRBD2
TGTGCCAGCAGCTTAGACCTTTATCAGGGTGGGGCGGCGACCCAGTACTTC	CASSLDLYQGGAATQYF	TRBJ2-5	.	17	TRBV7-2	.
TGTGCCAGCAGCCCCACAGGGGCACAGAACAAAAATGAAAAACTGTTTTTT	CASSPTGAQNKNEKLFF	TRBJ1-4	.	17	TRBV5-4	TRBD1
TGTGCCAGCAGCTTGAGCATGTACACTGAAGCTTTCTTT	CASSLSMYTEAFF	TRBJ1-1	.	13	TRBV7-2	.
TGTGCCAGCAGCCGGGGGGGATCAGGGAACACCATATATTTT	CASSRGGSGNTIYF	TRBJ1-3	.	14	TRBV3-1/TRBV3-2	.
TGCGCCAGTACGCCCGGGACAATGACCTTAACTAACTATGGCTACACCTTC	CASTPGTMTLTNYGYTF	TRBJ1-2	.	17	TRBV10-2	.
TGCGCCAGCAGCATCCAACCCAATTCGGGGGTGACCGGAAACACCATATATTTT	CASSIQPNSGVTGNTIYF	TRBJ1-3	once	18	TRBV4-3	.
TGTGCCAGCAGTTACCAGCCCGGGGTGAACACTGAAGCTTTCTTT	CASSYQPGVNTEAFF	TRBJ1-1	.	15	TRBV6-5	.
TGTGCCAGCAAAGGACTAGCGGGGGTCACAGATACGCAGTATTTT	CASKGLAGVTDTQYF	TRBJ2-3	.	15	TRBV2	TRBD2
TGTGCCAGCAGCTTAAACGAGGCCCGGAGTACTGAAGCTTTCTTT	CASSLNEARSTEAFF	TRBJ1-1	.	15	TRBV7-3	.
TGTGCCAGCAGAAAGGTGGGGGGACAGGGGTTTCGTCAGCCCCAGCATTTT	CASRKVGGQGFRQPQHF	TRBJ1-5	.	17	TRBV28	TRBD1
TGCACCAGCAGCCATGAGGGAGGCGGGCTAGCGGGTTCCAGCCGATTCTACAATGAGCAGTTCTTC	CTSSHEGGGLAGSSRFYNEQFF	TRBJ2-1	.	22	TRBV1	.
TGTGCCATCAGTGTGGGGGGGGACGAGCAGTACTTC	CAISVGGDEQYF	TRBJ2-7	.	12	TRBV10-3	TRBD2
TGCGCCAGCAGCTTACAGGGGGAGTTAAATCAGCCCCAGCATTTT	CASSLQGELNQPQHF	TRBJ1-5	once	15	TRBV5-1	TRBD1
TGCGCCAGCAGCCAAGTCACAGGGTTACCTAATGAAAAACTGTTTTTT	CASSQVTGLPNEKLFF	TRBJ1-4	.	16	TRBV4-1	.
TGTGCCAGCAGTCTACTACTAGCGGGAGATGGAGATACGCAGTATTTT	CASSLLLAGDGDTQYF	TRBJ2-3	.	16	TRBV7-2	TRBD2
TGTGCCAGCAGCTTCGGGGGGCGGGCAGATACGCAGTATTTT	CASSFGGRADTQYF	TRBJ2-3	.	14	TRBV5-4	.
TGTGCCAGCAGCTTAGCGGCAAGTACAGATACGCAGTATTTT	CASSLAASTDTQYF	TRBJ2-3	.	14	TRBV7-9	.
TGTGCCAGCAGCCCAAGGGCCGGGGGTTACAATGAGCAGTTCTTC	CASSPRAGGYNEQFF	TRBJ2-1	few	15	TRBV13	.
TGCAGCGCCCAACAGGGCTCTGGAAACACCATATATTTT	CSAQQGSGNTIYF	TRBJ1-3	few	13	TRBV29-1	.
TGTGCCAGCAGTTATCCTAGCGGGACGCGAGCCAAAAACATTCAGTACTTC	CASSYPSGTRAKNIQYF	TRBJ2-4	.	17	TRBV5-6	TRBD2
TGTGCCAGCAGCAGCCGGGACAGGGGCTCCTACAATGAGCAGTTCTTC	CASSSRDRGSYNEQFF	TRBJ2-1	.	16	TRBV5-4	TRBD1
TGTGCCAGTAGTATTATGGGGGAGGGAACCGGGGAGCTGTTTTTT	CASSIMGEGTGELFF	TRBJ2-2	.	15	TRBV19	TRBD2
TGTGCCAGCAGCCGCCAGGGGGGAGTTGGCACAGATACGCAGTATTTT	CASSRQGGVGTDTQYF	TRBJ2-3	.	16	TRBV9	.
TGTGCCAGCAGTAACAGGGGCCGGAACACTGAAGCTTTCTTT	CASSNRGRNTEAFF	TRBJ1-1	.	14	TRBV6-5	TRBD1
TGTGCCAGCAGTTCCGGACAGGGGATTGAGCAGTTCTTC	CASSSGQGIEQFF	TRBJ2-1	.	13	TRBV12-3/TRBV12-4	TRBD1
TGCGCCAGCAGCCAAGTTCCCAGGACAGGGGGGTCTGAAGCTTTCTTT	CASSQVPRTGGSEAFF	TRBJ1-1	.	16	TRBV4-1	TRBD1
TGTGCCAGTACCCAGGGGGCCTACGAGCAGTACTTC	CASTQGAYEQYF	TRBJ2-7	.	12	TRBV6-5	TRBD1
TGTGCCAGCAGCTCCGAGGGTGGTCTGAACACTGAAGCTTTCTTT	CASSSEGGLNTEAFF	TRBJ1-1	.	15	TRBV7-9	.
TGTGCCAGCAGCTTAGCTTTCCCTCTGCTAGGGGAAGAGTACTTC	CASSLAFPLLGEEYF	TRBJ2-5	.	15	TRBV7-8	.
TGTGCCAGCACCGTAACCGGGGAACTATATGGCTACACCTTC	CASTVTGELYGYTF	TRBJ1-2	.	14	TRBV6-6	.
TGCGCCAGCAACAGGGCAGGGAACACCGGGGAGCTGTTTTTT	CASNRAGNTGELFF	TRBJ2-2	few	14	TRBV5-1	.
TGCGCCAGCAGCCAGGGCTTAGCGGGGGGTTACCAAGAGACCCAGTACTTC	CASSQGLAGGYQETQYF	TRBJ2-5	.	17	TRBV4-1	TRBD2
TGTGCCAGCAGCCAGGGGACTAGCGGGAACAATGAGCAGTTCTTC	CASSQGTSGNNEQFF	TRBJ2-1	.	15	TRBV3-1/TRBV3-2	TRBD2
TGTGCCAGCAGCCAAGAATTACAGGGTTATGGCTACACCTTC	CASSQELQGYGYTF	TRBJ1-2	once	14	TRBV14	.
TGTGCCAGCACTAGGATTACAACTAATGAAAAACTGTTTTTT	CASTRITTNEKLFF	TRBJ1-4	.	14	TRBV2	.
TGTGCCAGCGGCCCGTGGCTCACAGATACGCAGTATTTT	CASGPWLTDTQYF	TRBJ2-3	once	13	TRBV27	.
TGTGCCAGCAGTTTGCAGGGGGTCGGTGGAAACACCATATATTTT	CASSLQGVGGNTIYF	TRBJ1-3	.	15	TRBV6-6	TRBD1
TGTGCCAGCTCATCGCAACACAGTGGGGAAAAACTGTTTTTT	CASSSQHSGEKLFF	TRBJ1-4	.	14	TRBV18	.
TGTGCCAGCAGTGGAGTTGAGACTTCGCTACTCTACAATGAGCAGTTCTTC	CASSGVETSLLYNEQFF	TRBJ2-1	.	17	TRBV2	.